This is a list of T cell receptor beta chains from one sample in a study of cytomegalovirus exposure and HLA in healthy donors. Repertoires were generated with immunoSEQ multiplex PCR, while TCRdb's copy carries only in-frame clones and drops some. The table has about 69,000 clones, 74% seen once. The sequencing input was PBMCs. The origin of the receptors is a woman aged 60 to 75 in good health and CMV-seropositive. The CDR3 runs from the conserved cysteine through the conserved F or W. The D gene is left open where the match is weak. Size values are once, few and many counts, or a class for expanded clones, and some rows have none.

V gene,J gene,CDR3 length,D gene,clone size,CDR3 protein,CDR3 DNA
TRBV9,TRBJ2-2,15,NA,NA,CASSVRGANTGELFF,TGTGCCAGCAGCGTCAGGGGCGCGAACACCGGGGAGCTGTTTTTT
TRBV2,TRBJ1-4,13,NA,NA,CASSREPNEKLFF,TGTGCCAGCAGTAGGGAGCCTAATGAAAAACTGTTTTTT
TRBV5-8,TRBJ2-7,15,TRBD2,NA,CASSFPGLAGAPPNF,TGTGCCAGCAGCTTCCCGGGACTAGCGGGGGCACCACCGAACTTC
TRBV29-1,TRBJ1-2,13,TRBD1,medium-sized,CSVFLGQADGYTF,TGCAGCGTTTTCCTTGGACAGGCCGATGGCTACACCTTC
TRBV11-3,TRBJ2-2,16,TRBD2,NA,CASSLEASGRAGELFF,TGTGCCAGCAGCTTAGAGGCTAGCGGGAGAGCCGGGGAGCTGTTTTTT
TRBV2,TRBJ2-2,16,TRBD1,once,CASRPPGQANTGELFF,TGTGCCAGCAGGCCCCCGGGACAGGCGAACACCGGGGAGCTGTTTTTT
TRBV7-6,TRBJ2-7,15,NA,NA,CASSRGDTPSYEQYF,TGTGCCAGCAGCCGAGGGGACACCCCCTCCTACGAGCAGTACTTC
TRBV9,TRBJ1-1,14,NA,NA,CASSAMTANTEAFF,TGTGCCAGCAGCGCCATGACAGCGAACACTGAAGCTTTCTTT
TRBV7-9,TRBJ2-2,18,TRBD2,NA,CASSSRGAGGAGAGELFF,TGTGCCAGCAGCTCCCGCGGAGCGGGGGGCGCGGGGGCCGGGGAGCTGTTTTTT
TRBV7-8,TRBJ1-4,17,NA,NA,CASSLEARPGANEKLFF,TGTGCCAGCAGCTTAGAGGCGAGGCCAGGGGCTAATGAAAAACTGTTTTTT
TRBV7-8,TRBJ1-2,12,TRBD1,NA,CASSPRTGRRTF,TGTGCCAGCAGCCCGCGGACAGGAAGACGAACATTC
TRBV5-4,TRBJ2-7,13,NA,NA,CASSFGVPGEQYF,TGTGCCAGCAGCTTTGGCGTGCCGGGAGAGCAGTACTTC
TRBV29-1,TRBJ1-1,14,NA,NA,CSAVPRRGNTEAFF,TGCAGCGCTGTACCAAGGCGGGGTAACACTGAAGCTTTCTTT
TRBV5-1,TRBJ2-5,14,TRBD2,NA,CASSLSGTMETQYF,TGCGCCAGCAGCTTGAGCGGGACCATGGAGACCCAGTACTTC
TRBV30,TRBJ2-2,13,NA,NA,CAWYVPETGELFF,TGTGCCTGGTATGTGCCGGAGACCGGGGAGCTGTTTTTT
TRBV10-3,TRBJ2-5,15,TRBD2,NA,CAISVGGGKQETQYF,TGTGCCATCAGTGTTGGCGGGGGGAAGCAAGAGACCCAGTACTTC
TRBV25-1,TRBJ1-3,17,NA,few,CASSDLFTGTSGNTIYF,TGTGCCAGCAGTGACCTCTTCACAGGGACCTCTGGAAACACCATATATTTT
TRBV7-9,TRBJ1-2,15,NA,NA,CASSLVGGDNYGYTF,TGTGCCAGCAGCTTAGTCGGGGGGGATAACTATGGCTACACCTTC
TRBV18,TRBJ1-5,14,NA,NA,CASSPSPDNQPQHF,TGTGCCAGCTCACCATCCCCAGACAATCAGCCCCAGCATTTT
TRBV15,TRBJ1-4,14,NA,large,CATSSLRVNEKLFF,TGTGCCACCAGCAGTCTCCGGGTTAATGAAAAACTGTTTTTT
TRBV19,TRBJ1-3,16,NA,NA,CASSPRQGGFGRTIYF,TGTGCCAGTAGTCCCCGACAAGGAGGCTTTGGGCGCACCATATATTTT
TRBV9,TRBJ2-2,17,TRBD2,NA,CASSVASGLGDTGELFF,TGTGCCAGCAGCGTAGCTAGCGGGCTGGGGGACACCGGGGAGCTGTTTTTT
TRBV9,TRBJ2-3,11,NA,NA,CASSDQNTQYF,TGTGCCAGCAGCGATCAAAATACGCAGTATTTT
TRBV7-3,TRBJ2-2,15,NA,NA,CASSLQGGNTGELFF,TGTGCCAGCAGCTTGCAGGGGGGAAACACCGGGGAGCTGTTTTTT
TRBV6-5,TRBJ1-2,12,NA,few,CASKDIRYGYTF,TGTGCCAGCAAGGACATCCGCTATGGCTACACCTTC
TRBV4-1,TRBJ2-7,15,NA,NA,CASSQEEGGGHEQYF,TGCGCCAGCAGCCAAGAAGAAGGAGGGGGCCACGAGCAGTACTTC
TRBV6-5,TRBJ2-7,12,NA,NA,CASWGQGYEQYF,TGTGCCAGCTGGGGGCAGGGCTACGAGCAGTACTTC
TRBV29-1,TRBJ2-1,13,TRBD2,NA,CSVEKGLGNEQFF,TGCAGCGTTGAAAAGGGACTAGGAAATGAGCAGTTCTTC
TRBV5-1,TRBJ2-7,15,NA,NA,CASSLFDQVDYEQYF,TGCGCCAGCAGCTTATTCGATCAGGTGGACTACGAGCAGTACTTC